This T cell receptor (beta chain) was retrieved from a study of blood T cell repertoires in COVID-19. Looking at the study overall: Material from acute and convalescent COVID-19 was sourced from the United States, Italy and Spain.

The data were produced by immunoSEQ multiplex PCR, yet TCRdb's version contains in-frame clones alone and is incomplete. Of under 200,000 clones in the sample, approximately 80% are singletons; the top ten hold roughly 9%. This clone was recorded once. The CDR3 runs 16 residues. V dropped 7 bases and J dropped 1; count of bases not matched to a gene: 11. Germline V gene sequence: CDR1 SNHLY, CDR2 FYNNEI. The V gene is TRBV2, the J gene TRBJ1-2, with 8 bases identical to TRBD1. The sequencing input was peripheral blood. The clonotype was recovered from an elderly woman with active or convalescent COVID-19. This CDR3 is CASTGRQGRFNYGYTF. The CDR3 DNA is TGTGCCAGCACCGGTCGACAGGGGCGCTTTAACTATGGCTACACCTTC.